The 26 T cell receptor beta chains in this list originate from one sample, sequenced in a study of blood T cell repertoires in COVID-19. Data came from immunoSEQ multiplex PCR; TCRdb stores just in-frame clones and leaves some out. The sample has around 280,000 clones, about nine tenths seen once. Sequenced: peripheral blood. All receptors come from a woman aged 25 to 45 with COVID-19, enrolled during active disease.

This rearrangement joins TRBV12-3 or TRBV12-4 to TRBJ2-5; D gene unclear. V lost 1 base to trimming and J lost 7 bases, with 7 bases between them. The CDR3 consists of 12 residues. CDR3 DNA: TGTGCCAGCAGTTTAGGGGCCGGGACCCAGTACTTC. Protein product: CASSLGAGTQYF.

CDR3 residues: CASSSGVAGVPYNEQFF. Here the CDR3 DNA reads TGTGCCAGCAGTTCCGGTGTAGCGGGAGTGCCCTACAATGAGCAGTTCTTC. The chain recombines TRBV27 with TRBJ2-1, with 9 bases lining up with TRBD2. Germline loops: CDR1 MNHEY, CDR2 SMNVEV (reference sequence). CDR3 size: 17 residues. V was pared by 4 bases and J by 2 bases, with 9 bases of the junction left unmatched.

The chain carries TRBV5-6 and TRBJ1-6; D is undetermined. Trimming removed 7 bases from V and 10 bases from J, with 12 bases in between. This CDR3 contains 12 residues. Germline CDR1 reads SGHDT; CDR2 reads YYEEEE. The CDR3 region has the DNA TGTGCCAGCCGTTCGGACTTCTCACCCCTCCACTTT. Amino acid sequence: CASRSDFSPLHF.

This clone was counted between two and nine times. V gene TRBV7-9 combines with J gene TRBJ1-4, with TRBD1 matching 8 bases. The CDR3 totals 15 residues. V trimming: 5 bases; J trimming: 3 bases; junction bases outside the gene matches: 5. Germline values: CDR1 SEHNR, CDR2 FQNEAQ (reference sequence). In nucleotides, the CDR3 is TGTGCCAGCAGCCCATGGACAGGGTCTAATGAAAAACTGTTTTTT. Its translation is CASSPWTGSNEKLFF.

This clone was seen at least ten times. This chain joins TRBV5-4 and TRBJ1-4; possibly TRBD1 for D (6 bases). Germline lookup yields CDR1 SGHNT and CDR2 YYREEE (reference sequence). The CDR3 totals 14 residues. Trimming took off 4 bases at V and 6 bases at J, with 13 bases between the two ends. The DNA for the CDR3 is TGTGCCAGCAGCCTTACAGGGTCGGATGAAAAACTGTTTTTT. Translating gives CASSLTGSDEKLFF.

The chain is built from TRBV10-1 and TRBJ2-3; 12 positions match TRBD2. V trimming: 4 bases; J trimming: 0 bases; junction bases outside the gene matches: 8. The CDR3 consists of 18 residues. The germline V gene encodes CDR1 WNHNN and CDR2 SYGVQD (reference sequence). This CDR3 is CASSVTSGRGPSTDTQYF. The CDR3 bases are TGCGCCAGCAGTGTGACTAGCGGGAGAGGTCCTAGCACAGATACGCAGTATTTT.

This sequence joins TRBV4-1 and TRBJ2-7; 11 nucleotides match TRBD2. V lost 2 bases to trimming and J lost 2 bases; unmatched junction nucleotides: 2. Germline V CDR1 and CDR2: MGHRA, YSYEKL. The CDR3 covers 15 residues. The CDR3 nucleotides are TGCGCCAGCAGCCAAATGACTAGCGGGACCTACGAGCAGTACTTC. Translation: CASSQMTSGTYEQYF.

The J gene is TRBJ2-7, the V gene TRBV7-2, with D possibly TRBD2 on 5 matching bases. There are 14 residues in the CDR3. The germline V gene has CDR1 SGHTA and CDR2 FQGNSA. Trimming took 5 bases from V and 0 from J, leaving 11 bases between them. The DNA of the CDR3 is TGTGCCAGCAGCCCCCCCGGACTCTCCTACGAGCAGTACTTC. Protein sequence: CASSPPGLSYEQYF. The full variable domain, completed using reference TRBV7-2 and TRBJ2-7, is GAGVSQSPSNKVTEKGKDVELRCDPISGHTALYWYRQSLGQGLEFLIYFQGNSAPDKSGLPSDRFSAERTGGSVSTLTIQRTQQEDSAVYLCASSPPGLSYEQYFGPGTRLTVT.

This clone was found once. This chain uses TRBV10-2 with TRBJ2-5; 12 nucleotides match TRBD2. The CDR3 runs to 17 residues. The germline gives CDR1 WSHSY, CDR2 SAAADI. The junction had 9 bases not matched to a gene; V was cut back by 2 bases and J by 5 bases. The CDR3 DNA is TGCGCCAGCAGTGAGCCTAGCGGGAGGGCCCGGAGGGAGACCCAGTACTTC. Its translation is CASSEPSGRARRETQYF.

The CDR3 nucleotides are TGTGCCAGCAGCCCCGTGCACAGACTAGCGGGAAACACCGGGGAGCTGTTTTTT. Translating it yields CASSPVHRLAGNTGELFF. The chain joins TRBV3-1 (or the pseudogene TRBV3-2) to TRBJ2-2; 11 bases match TRBD2. With 4 bases clipped from V and 2 bases from J, the junction kept 9 bases outside the gene matches. Germline V gene lookup returns CDR1 LGHDT and CDR2 YNNKEL (reference sequence). CDR3 length equals 18 residues.

The rearrangement joins TRBV7-9 to TRBJ1-1, with D unresolved. V was trimmed by 3 bases and J by 0 bases, leaving 8 bases between them. The CDR3 sequence is 14 residues long. Germline V gene sequence: CDR1 SEHNR, CDR2 FQNEAQ (reference sequence). The DNA of the CDR3 is TGTGCCAGCAGCTTTCGAGGATTGAACACTGAAGCTTTCTTT. Translation gives CASSFRGLNTEAFF.

The chain couples TRBV6-6 to TRBJ1-1; 8 positions match TRBD1. CDR1 MNHNY and CDR2 SVGAGI come from the germline V gene (reference sequence). With V trimmed by 6 bases and J by 0 bases, 12 bases remained unmatched. The CDR3 length is 17 residues. CDR3 bases: TGTGCCAGCAGCCGACCCCAGGGGGCGATTATGAACACTGAAGCTTTCTTT. It translates to CASSRPQGAIMNTEAFF.

The chain employs TRBV28 and TRBJ1-1; D unclear. V gave up 2 bases and J gave up 1 base, with 8 bases separating them. This CDR3 spans 14 amino acids. Germline-derived CDR1 and CDR2 are MDHEN and SYDVKM. The CDR3 is CASSLGPGNTEAFF. CDR3 DNA sequence: TGTGCCAGCAGTTTAGGGCCAGGGAACACTGAAGCTTTCTTT. The whole variable domain, filled in from reference TRBV28 and TRBJ1-1, reads DVKVTQSSRYLVKRTGEKVFLECVQDMDHENMFWYRQDPGLGLRLIYFSYDVKMKEKGDIPEGYSVSREKKERFSLILESASTNQTSMYLCASSLGPGNTEAFFGQGTRLTVV.

V is TRBV5-8 and J is TRBJ2-7; maybe TRBD1 (6 bases). There are 12 residues in the CDR3. With 4 bases removed from V and 3 bases from J, the gap between germline ends came to 8 bases. In germline, CDR1 is SGHTS, CDR2 YDEGEE. CDR3 nucleotide sequence: TGTGCCAGCAGCCGGGACAACTACGAGCAGTACTTC. It yields the protein CASSRDNYEQYF.

The chain employs TRBV28 and TRBJ1-5; D unclear. This CDR3 has 14 amino acids. Per the germline V gene, CDR1 is MDHEN and CDR2 is SYDVKM. The V gene lost 3 bases and the J gene lost 0 bases, with 6 bases spanning the gap. CDR3 protein: CASSLAVSNQPQHF. CDR3 DNA: TGTGCCAGCAGTTTGGCAGTTAGCAATCAGCCCCAGCATTTT.

The V gene is TRBV7-8, the J gene TRBJ1-6; TRBD1 is a possible D gene (6 bases). There are 16 residues in the CDR3. From germline, CDR1 is SGHVS and CDR2 FQNEAQ. Trimming left V 5 bases short and J 7 bases short, with 18 bases between. CDR3 in DNA: TGTGCCAGCAGCCCCAAAAGGGGGAAGGGCAATTCACCCCTCCACTTT. It yields the protein CASSPKRGKGNSPLHF.

This clone came up a few times. The chain has TRBV7-6 and TRBJ1-2; D possibly corresponds to TRBD1 (5 bases). In germline, CDR1 is SGHVS, CDR2 FNYEAQ. CDR3 length: 15 amino acids. V lost 4 bases and J lost 8, with 20 bases in between. The CDR3, as DNA: TGTGCCAGCAGCTCCTCGCGGACACTGACAGACGGCTACACCTTC. It is translated as CASSSSRTLTDGYTF.

The V gene is TRBV7-9, the J gene TRBJ2-7; a weak D match, TRBD1 (5 bases). In germline, CDR1 is SEHNR, CDR2 FQNEAQ (reference sequence). This CDR3 has 15 amino acids. Trimming removed 5 bases at V and 1 base at J, with 15 bases between. The DNA of the CDR3 is TGTGCCAGCAGCGACCCGGTGGGGCCATCCTACGAGCAGTACTTC. Protein sequence: CASSDPVGPSYEQYF.

J is TRBJ2-7 and V is TRBV18, with 7 positions matching TRBD1. The ends lost 4 bases at V and 2 bases at J; junction bases unmatched: 8. Germline assignment: CDR1 KGHSH and CDR2 LQKENI. There are 15 residues in the CDR3. CDR3 region: CASSQGTAKTYEQYF. In DNA form, the CDR3 reads TGTGCCAGCTCACAAGGGACAGCGAAAACCTACGAGCAGTACTTC.

The V call is TRBV27, the J call TRBJ1-5; 9 bases are shared with TRBD1. CDR3 size: 16 residues. Trimming cost V 6 bases and J 3 bases; bases outside gene matches: 9. Germline assignment: CDR1 MNHEY and CDR2 SMNVEV (reference sequence). This CDR3 reads CASSIEGTGFNQPQHF. CDR3 coding DNA: TGTGCCAGCAGCATTGAGGGGACAGGGTTCAATCAGCCCCAGCATTTT.

Points on this clone: Other DNA sequences of this sample code for an identical CDR3. The chain links TRBV19 to TRBJ2-1; D may be TRBD2 (5 bases). Germline loops: CDR1 LNHDA, CDR2 SQIVND (reference sequence). The length of the CDR3 is 14 residues. V was pared by 1 base and J by 7 bases, with 11 bases between. The CDR3 coding sequence is TGTGCCAGTAGTATAGGTGGAGGACGGAATGAGCAGTTCTTC. Translated: CASSIGGGRNEQFF.

The V and J genes are TRBV15 and TRBJ2-3; D is ambiguous. V lost 1 base to trimming and J lost 3 bases, with 11 bases between them. Germline-derived CDR1 and CDR2 are LNHNV and YYDKDF (reference sequence). This CDR3 is built from 15 residues. This CDR3 is CATSRAGLATDTQYF. Written as DNA, the CDR3 is TGTGCCACCAGCAGAGCTGGCTTAGCAACAGATACGCAGTATTTT.

The chain employs TRBV12-3 or TRBV12-4 and TRBJ2-3; D gene unclear. This CDR3 is built from 13 residues. Deletions cut 6 bases from V and 0 bases from J, with 7 bases between. CDR3 nucleotide sequence: TGTGCCAGCAGACCGGGTAGCACAGATACGCAGTATTTT. Protein sequence: CASRPGSTDTQYF.

This clone was observed once. V gene TRBV19 combines with J gene TRBJ1-4; no definite D call. This CDR3 is built from 14 residues. Germline values: CDR1 LNHDA, CDR2 SQIVND (reference sequence). Trimming left V 9 bases short and J 4 bases short, with 15 bases between. CDR3 amino acids: CASRGGPINEKLFF. The CDR3, as DNA: TGTGCCAGCAGAGGAGGCCCGATTAATGAAAAACTGTTTTTT.

The chain couples TRBV9 to TRBJ2-7, with 7 bases matching TRBD1. Germline V gene lookup returns CDR1 SGDLS and CDR2 YYNGEE. V lost 4 bases, J lost 0 bases, and 1 base stayed unmatched. CDR3 length equals 13 residues. In nucleotides, the CDR3 is TGTGCCAGCAGCCGGGACAGCTCCTACGAGCAGTACTTC. This sequence encodes CASSRDSSYEQYF.

As DNA, the CDR3 is TGTGCCAGCAGTTACTCCGGGGAAAAACTGTTTTTT. The encoded protein is CASSYSGEKLFF. The V and J genes are TRBV6-5 and TRBJ1-4; D is unclear. The CDR3 runs 12 residues. Germline V lookup: CDR1 MNHEY, CDR2 SVGAGI. Trimming left V 0 bases short and J 8 bases short, with 4 bases between.